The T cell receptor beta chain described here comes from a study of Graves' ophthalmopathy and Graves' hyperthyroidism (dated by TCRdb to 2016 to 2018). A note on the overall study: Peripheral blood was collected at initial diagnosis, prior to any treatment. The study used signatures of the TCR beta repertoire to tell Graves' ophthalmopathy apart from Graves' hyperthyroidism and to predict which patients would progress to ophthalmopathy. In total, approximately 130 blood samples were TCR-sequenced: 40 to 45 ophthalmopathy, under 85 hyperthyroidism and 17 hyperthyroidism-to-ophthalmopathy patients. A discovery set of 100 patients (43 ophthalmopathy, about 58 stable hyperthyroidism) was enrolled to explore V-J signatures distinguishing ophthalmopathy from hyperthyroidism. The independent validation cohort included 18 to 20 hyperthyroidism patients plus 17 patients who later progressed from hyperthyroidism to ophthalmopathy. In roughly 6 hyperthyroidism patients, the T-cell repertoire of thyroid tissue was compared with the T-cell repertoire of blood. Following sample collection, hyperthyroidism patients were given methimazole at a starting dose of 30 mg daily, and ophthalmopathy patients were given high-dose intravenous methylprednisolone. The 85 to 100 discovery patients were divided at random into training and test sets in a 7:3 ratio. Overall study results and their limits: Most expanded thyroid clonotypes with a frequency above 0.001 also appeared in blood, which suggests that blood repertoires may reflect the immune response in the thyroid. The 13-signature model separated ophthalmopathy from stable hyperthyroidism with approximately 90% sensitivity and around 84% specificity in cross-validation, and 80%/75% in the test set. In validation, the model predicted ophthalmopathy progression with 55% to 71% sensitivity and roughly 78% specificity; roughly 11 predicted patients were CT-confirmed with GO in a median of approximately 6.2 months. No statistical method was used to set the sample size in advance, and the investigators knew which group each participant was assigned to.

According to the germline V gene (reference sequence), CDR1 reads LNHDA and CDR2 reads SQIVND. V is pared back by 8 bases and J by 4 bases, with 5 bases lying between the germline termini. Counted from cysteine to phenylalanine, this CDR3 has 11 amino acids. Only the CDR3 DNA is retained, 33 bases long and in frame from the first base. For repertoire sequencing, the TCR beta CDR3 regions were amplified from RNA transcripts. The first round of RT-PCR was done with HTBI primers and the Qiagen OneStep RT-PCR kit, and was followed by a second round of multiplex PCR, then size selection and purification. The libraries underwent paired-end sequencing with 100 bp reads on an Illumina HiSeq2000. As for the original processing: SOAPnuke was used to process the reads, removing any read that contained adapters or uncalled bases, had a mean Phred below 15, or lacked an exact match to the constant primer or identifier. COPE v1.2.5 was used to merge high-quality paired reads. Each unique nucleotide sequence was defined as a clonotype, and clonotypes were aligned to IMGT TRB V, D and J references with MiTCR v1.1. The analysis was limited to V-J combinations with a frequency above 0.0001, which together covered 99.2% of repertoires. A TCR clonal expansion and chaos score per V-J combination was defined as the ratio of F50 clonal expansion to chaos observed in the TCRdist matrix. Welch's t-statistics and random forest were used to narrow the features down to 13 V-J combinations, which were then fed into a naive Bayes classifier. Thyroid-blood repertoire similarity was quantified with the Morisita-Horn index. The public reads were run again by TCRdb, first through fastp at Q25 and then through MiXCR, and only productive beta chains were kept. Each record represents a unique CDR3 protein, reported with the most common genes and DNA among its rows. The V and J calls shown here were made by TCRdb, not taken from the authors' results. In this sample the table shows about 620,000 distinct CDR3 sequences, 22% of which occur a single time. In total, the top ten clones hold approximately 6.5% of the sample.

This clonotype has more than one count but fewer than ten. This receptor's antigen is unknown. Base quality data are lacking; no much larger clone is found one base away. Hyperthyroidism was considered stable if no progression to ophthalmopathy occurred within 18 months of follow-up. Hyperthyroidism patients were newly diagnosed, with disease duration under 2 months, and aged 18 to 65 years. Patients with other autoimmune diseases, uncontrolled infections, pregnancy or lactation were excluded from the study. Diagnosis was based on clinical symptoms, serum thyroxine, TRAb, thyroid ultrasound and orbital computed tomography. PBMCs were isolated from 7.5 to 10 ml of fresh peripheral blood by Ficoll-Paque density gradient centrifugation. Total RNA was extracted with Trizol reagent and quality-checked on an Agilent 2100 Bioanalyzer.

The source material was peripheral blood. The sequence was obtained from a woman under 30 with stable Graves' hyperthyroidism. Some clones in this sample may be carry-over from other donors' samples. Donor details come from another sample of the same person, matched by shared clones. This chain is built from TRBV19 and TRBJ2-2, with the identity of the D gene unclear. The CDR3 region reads CASRTTGELFF. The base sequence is TGTGCCAGTCGGACCACCGGGGAGCTGTTTTTT.